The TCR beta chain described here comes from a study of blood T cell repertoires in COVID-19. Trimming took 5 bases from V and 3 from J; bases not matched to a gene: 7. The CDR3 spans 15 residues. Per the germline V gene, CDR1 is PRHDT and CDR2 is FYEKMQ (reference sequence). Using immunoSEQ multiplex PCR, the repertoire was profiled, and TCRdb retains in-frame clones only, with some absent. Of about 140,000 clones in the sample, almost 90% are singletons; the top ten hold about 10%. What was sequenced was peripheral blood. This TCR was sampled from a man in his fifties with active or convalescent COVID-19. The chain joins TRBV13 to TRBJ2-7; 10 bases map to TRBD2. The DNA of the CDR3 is TGTGCCAGCAGCCCCCGACTAGCGGGTTTCTACGAGCAGTACTTC. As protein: CASSPRLAGFYEQYF.